This T cell receptor (beta chain) was observed in a study of control samples from healthy donors and cancer patients. Repertoires were generated with immunoSEQ multiplex PCR, while TCRdb's copy carries only in-frame clones and drops some. The sample consists of over 200,000 clones, approximately 80% of them appearing once. Sequencing was performed on PBMCs. The origin of this receptor is a woman between 55 and 75 years old with lung cancer.

The CDR3 sequence is CSAVAPQGGNGYTF. DNA for the CDR3: TGCAGCGCGGTGGCCCCACAGGGTGGAAATGGCTACACCTTC. This chain connects TRBV29-1 to TRBJ1-2, with a possible D match to TRBD1 (6 bases). This CDR3 has 14 amino acids. The germline gives CDR1 SQVTM, CDR2 ANQGSEA. Trimming cost V 7 bases and J 6 bases, with 21 bases left between them.